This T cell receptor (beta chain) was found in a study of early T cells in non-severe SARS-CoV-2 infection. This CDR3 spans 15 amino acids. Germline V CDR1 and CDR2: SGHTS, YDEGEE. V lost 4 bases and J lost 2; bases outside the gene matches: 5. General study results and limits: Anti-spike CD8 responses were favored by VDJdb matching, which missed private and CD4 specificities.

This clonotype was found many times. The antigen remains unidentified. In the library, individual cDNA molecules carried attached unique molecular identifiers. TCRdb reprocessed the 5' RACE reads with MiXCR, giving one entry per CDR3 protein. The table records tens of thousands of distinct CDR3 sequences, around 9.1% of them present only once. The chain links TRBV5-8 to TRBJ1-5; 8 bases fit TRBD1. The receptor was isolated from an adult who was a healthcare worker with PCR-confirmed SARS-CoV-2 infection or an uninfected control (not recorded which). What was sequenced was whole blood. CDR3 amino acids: CASSRTGMGNQPQHF. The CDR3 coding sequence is TGTGCCAGCAGCCGGACAGGGATGGGCAATCAGCCCCAGCATTTT.